This T cell receptor (beta chain) was identified during a study of control samples from healthy donors and cancer patients. Measured with immunoSEQ multiplex PCR; TCRdb has only the in-frame clones, and not every one. The sample lists 75,000 to 100,000 clones, 85% to 90% occurring once. The source of this sequence is a middle-aged man in good health. The sample was blood.

CDR3 sequence reads: CASSLEGSRNEQFF. The CDR3 nucleotides are TGTGCCAGCAGCTTGGAGGGCAGCCGAAATGAGCAGTTCTTC. The gene calls are TRBV5-5 and TRBJ2-1; D gene uncertain. The CDR3 runs to 14 residues. CDR1 is SGHKS and CDR2 is YYEKEE in the germline V gene (reference sequence). With 0 bases removed from V and 7 bases from J, the gap between germline ends came to 11 bases.